This TCR beta chain came from a study of identical twins. Study-wide results and caveats: Rather than following the same donors, the conclusions depended on cross-sectional statistical analysis. Low generation probability was overrepresented in out-of-frame alpha sequences shared by twins.

Germline V gene data show CDR1 as SQVTM and CDR2 as ANQGSEA. The CDR3 extends over 14 amino acids. V shed 7 bases and J shed 4 bases, with 16 bases lying between them. A remark on this clonotype: Its specificity is unknown.

One entry per CDR3 protein results from TCRdb running MiXCR on the 5' RACE reads. The data show about 240,000 distinct CDR3 sequences, more than 9.5% seen once. These same records also appear under a second study, on yellow fever vaccine responses in identical twins.

The gene calls are TRBV29-1 and TRBJ2-2; a possible D gene is TRBD2 (6 bases). Input material: memory (CD45RO+) T cells sorted from blood. The clonotype comes from a woman younger than 35 in good health. The DNA of the CDR3 is TGCAGCGCCGATTCAGGCGGGACCACCGGGGAGCTGTTTTTT. It is translated as CSADSGGTTGELFF.